A single T cell receptor (beta chain) is shown here with its context. The target antigen is unknown. This sample was included in a study of CD4+ T cells in melanoma. Using immunoSEQ multiplex PCR, the repertoire was profiled, and TCRdb retains in-frame clones only, with some absent. Altogether more than 90,000 clones are present, around 92% being singletons, with the ten largest covering about 3.3%. Regarding the study as a whole: Neoantigen-specific CD4+ T cells in melanoma reportedly had diverse differentiation states. A reported correlation linked neoantigen-specific CD4+ T cells to CD8+, macrophage and B cell function.

The CDR3 is 14 residues long. The V gene's germline CDR1 is SGHRS and CDR2 YFSETQ. After removal of 4 bases from V and 5 bases from J, the junction contained 4 bases not matched to a gene. The chain couples TRBV5-1 to TRBJ2-5, with 11 nucleotides matching TRBD2. The clonotype was recovered from a human donor with melanoma. The specimen sequenced was peripheral blood. The CDR3 region has the DNA TGCGCCAGCAGCCCGCGGACTAGCGGGGAGACCCAGTACTTC. Amino acids: CASSPRTSGETQYF.